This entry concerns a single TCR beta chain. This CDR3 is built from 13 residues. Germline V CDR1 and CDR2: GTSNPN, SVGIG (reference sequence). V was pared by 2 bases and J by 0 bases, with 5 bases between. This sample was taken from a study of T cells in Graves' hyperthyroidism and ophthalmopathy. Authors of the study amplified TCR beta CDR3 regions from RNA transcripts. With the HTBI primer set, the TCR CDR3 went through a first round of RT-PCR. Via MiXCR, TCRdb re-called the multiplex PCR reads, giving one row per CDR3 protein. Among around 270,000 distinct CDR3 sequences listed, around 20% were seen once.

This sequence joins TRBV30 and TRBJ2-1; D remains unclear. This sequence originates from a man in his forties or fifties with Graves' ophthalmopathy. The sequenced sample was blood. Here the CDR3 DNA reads TGTGCCTGGAGTTACCGCTCCTACAATGAGCAGTTCTTC. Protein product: CAWSYRSYNEQFF.